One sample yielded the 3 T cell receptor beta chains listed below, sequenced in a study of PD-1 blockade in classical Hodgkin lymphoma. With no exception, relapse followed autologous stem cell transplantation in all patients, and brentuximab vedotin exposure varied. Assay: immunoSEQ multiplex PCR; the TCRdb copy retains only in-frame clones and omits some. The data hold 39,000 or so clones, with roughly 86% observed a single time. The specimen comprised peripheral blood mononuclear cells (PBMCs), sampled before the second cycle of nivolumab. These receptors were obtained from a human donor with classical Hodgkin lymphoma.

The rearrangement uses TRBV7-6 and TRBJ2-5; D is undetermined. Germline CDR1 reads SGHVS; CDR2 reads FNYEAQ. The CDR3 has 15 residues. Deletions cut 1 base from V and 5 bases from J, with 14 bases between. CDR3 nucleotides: TGTGCCAGCAGCTTAGACAGTAACCCGGTGGAGACCCAGTACTTC. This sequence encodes CASSLDSNPVETQYF. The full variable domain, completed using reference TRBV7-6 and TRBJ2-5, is GAGVSQSPRYKVTKRGQDVALRCDPISGHVSLYWYRQALGQGPEFLTYFNYEAQQDKSGLPNDRFSAERPEGSISTLTIQRTEQRDSAMYRCASSLDSNPVETQYFGPGTRLLVL.

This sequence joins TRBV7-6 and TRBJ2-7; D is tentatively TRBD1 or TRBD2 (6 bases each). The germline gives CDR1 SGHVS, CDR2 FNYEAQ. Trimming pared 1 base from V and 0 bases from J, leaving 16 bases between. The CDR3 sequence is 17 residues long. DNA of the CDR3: TGTGCCAGCAGCTTAGTATCGGGGGCGCTCGGCTCCTACGAGCAGTACTTC. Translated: CASSLVSGALGSYEQYF.

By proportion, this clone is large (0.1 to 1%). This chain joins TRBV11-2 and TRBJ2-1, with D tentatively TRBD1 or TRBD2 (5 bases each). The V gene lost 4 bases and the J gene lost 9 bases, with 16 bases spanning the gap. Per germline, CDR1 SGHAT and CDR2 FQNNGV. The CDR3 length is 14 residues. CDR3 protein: CASSSAGLEGEQFF. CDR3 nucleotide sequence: TGTGCCAGCAGCTCGGCAGGGCTTGAGGGTGAGCAGTTCTTC.